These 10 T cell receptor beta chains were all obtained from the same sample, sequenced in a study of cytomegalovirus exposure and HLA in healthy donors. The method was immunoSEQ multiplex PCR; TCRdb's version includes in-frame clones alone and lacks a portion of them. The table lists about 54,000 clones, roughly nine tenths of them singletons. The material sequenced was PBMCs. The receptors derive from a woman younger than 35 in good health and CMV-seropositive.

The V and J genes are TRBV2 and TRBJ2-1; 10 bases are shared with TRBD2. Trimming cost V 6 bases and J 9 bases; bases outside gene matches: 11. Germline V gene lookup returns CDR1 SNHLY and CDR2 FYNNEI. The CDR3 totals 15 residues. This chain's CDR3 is CASRSGTSVVSEQFF. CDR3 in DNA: TGTGCCAGCAGATCCGGGACTAGCGTTGTTAGTGAGCAGTTCTTC.

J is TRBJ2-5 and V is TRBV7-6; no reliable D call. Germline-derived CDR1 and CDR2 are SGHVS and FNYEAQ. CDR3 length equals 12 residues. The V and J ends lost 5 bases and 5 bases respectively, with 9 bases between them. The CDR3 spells CASSQPQETQYF. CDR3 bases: TGTGCCAGCAGCCAACCCCAGGAGACCCAGTACTTC.

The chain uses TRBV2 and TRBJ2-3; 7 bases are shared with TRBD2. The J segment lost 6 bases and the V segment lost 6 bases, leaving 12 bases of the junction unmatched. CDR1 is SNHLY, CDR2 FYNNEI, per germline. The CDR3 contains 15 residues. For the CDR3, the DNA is TGTGCCAGCAGCCACGACAGCGGGGCTCCCGATACGCAGTATTTT. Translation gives CASSHDSGAPDTQYF.

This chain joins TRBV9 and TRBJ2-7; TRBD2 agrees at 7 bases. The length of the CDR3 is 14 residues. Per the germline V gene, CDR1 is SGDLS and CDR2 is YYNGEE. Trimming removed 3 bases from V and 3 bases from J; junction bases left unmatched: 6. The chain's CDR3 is CASSAAGMDYEQYF. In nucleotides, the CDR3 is TGTGCCAGCAGCGCAGCGGGGATGGACTACGAGCAGTACTTC.

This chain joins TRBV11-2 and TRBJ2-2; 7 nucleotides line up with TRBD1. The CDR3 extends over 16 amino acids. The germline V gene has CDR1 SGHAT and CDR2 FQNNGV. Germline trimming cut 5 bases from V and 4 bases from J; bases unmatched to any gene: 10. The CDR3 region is CASSEYRGSFTGELFF. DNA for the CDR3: TGTGCCAGCAGCGAATACAGGGGTTCGTTCACCGGGGAGCTGTTTTTT.

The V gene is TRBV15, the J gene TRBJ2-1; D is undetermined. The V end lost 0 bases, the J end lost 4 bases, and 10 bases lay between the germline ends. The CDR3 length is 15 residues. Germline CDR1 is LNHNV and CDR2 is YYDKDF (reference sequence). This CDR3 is CATSRERSSYNEQFF. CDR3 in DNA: TGTGCCACCAGCAGAGAGAGAAGTTCATACAATGAGCAGTTCTTC. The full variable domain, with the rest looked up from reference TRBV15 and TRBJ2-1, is DAMVIQNPRYQVTQFGKPVTLSCSQTLNHNVMYWYQQKSSQAPKLLFHYYDKDFNNEADTPDNFQSRRPNTSFCFLDIRSPGLGDTAMYLCATSRERSSYNEQFFGPGTRLTVL.

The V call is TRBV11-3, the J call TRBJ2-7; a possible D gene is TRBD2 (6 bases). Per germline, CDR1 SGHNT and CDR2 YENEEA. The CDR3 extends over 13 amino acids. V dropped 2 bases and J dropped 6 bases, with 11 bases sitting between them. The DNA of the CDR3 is TGTGCCAGCAGCTTATCGGGCGGGGTCGAGCAGTACTTC. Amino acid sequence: CASSLSGGVEQYF.

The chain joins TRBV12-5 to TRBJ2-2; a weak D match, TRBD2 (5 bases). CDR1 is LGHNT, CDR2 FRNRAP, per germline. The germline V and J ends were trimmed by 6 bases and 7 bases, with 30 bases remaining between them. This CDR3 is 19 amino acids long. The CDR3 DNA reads TGTGCTAGTGGCCTAGCAATCCCCCGGGATGAAGAGAGCAGCGGGGAGCTGTTTTTT. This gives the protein CASGLAIPRDEESSGELFF.

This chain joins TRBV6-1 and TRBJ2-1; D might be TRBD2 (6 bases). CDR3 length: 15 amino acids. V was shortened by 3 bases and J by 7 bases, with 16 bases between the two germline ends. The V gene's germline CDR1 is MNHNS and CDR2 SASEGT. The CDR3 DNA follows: TGTGCCAGCAGTGATATGGGTCGGGGAGGTAATGAGCAGTTCTTC. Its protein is CASSDMGRGGNEQFF.

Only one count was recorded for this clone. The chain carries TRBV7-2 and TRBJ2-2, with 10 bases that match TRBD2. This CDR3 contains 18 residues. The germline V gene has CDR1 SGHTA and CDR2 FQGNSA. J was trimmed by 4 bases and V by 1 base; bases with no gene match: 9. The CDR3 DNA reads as TGTGCCAGCAGCTTAGTTCTAGCGGGGGCCAGCGGCACCGGGGAGCTGTTTTTT. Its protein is CASSLVLAGASGTGELFF.